Below are 18 T cell receptor beta chains sequenced from a single sample in a study of T cell responses to AZD1222 COVID-19 vaccine. TCRdb's copy holds only in-frame clones and misses some; the assay was immunoSEQ multiplex PCR. The table includes approximately 160,000 clones, around 88% detected once. Sequencing was performed on peripheral blood, taken on day 0 of AZD1222 vaccination. These TCRs come from an adult in good health.

The rearrangement joins TRBV2 to TRBJ2-7; tentatively, D is TRBD2 (6 bases). The CDR3 covers 13 residues. V lost 6 bases, J lost 5 bases, and 14 bases lay in between. The germline CDR1 and CDR2 sequences are SNHLY and FYNNEI. CDR3 DNA sequence: TGTGCCAGCAGAGGGAGGTCCCCCCACGAGCAGTACTTC. It translates to CASRGRSPHEQYF.

This clone was picked up a small number of times. The chain's CDR3 is CAISGGGLHRSGNTIYF. The CDR3 coding sequence is TGTGCCATCAGCGGCGGGGGCCTACATCGATCTGGAAACACCATATATTTT. This chain uses TRBV10-3 with TRBJ1-3, with a possible D match to TRBD1 (6 bases). From germline, CDR1 is ENHRY and CDR2 SYGVKD. V was pared by 6 bases and J by 1 base, with 19 bases between. The CDR3 sequence is 17 residues long.

The chain links TRBV5-4 to TRBJ1-6; 8 nucleotides match TRBD1. V lost 2 bases and J lost 7; bases outside the gene matches: 8. The CDR3 consists of 16 residues. Germline CDR1 is SGHNT and CDR2 is YYREEE (reference sequence). The CDR3 coding sequence is TGTGCCAGCAGCTTTCGTCCCGGGACAGGCAATTCACCCCTCCACTTT. It yields the protein CASSFRPGTGNSPLHF.

This clone was recorded a few times. The chain couples TRBV4-3 to TRBJ1-2; the match to TRBD1 covers 9 bases. Trimming cost V 1 base and J 8 bases; bases outside gene matches: 14. This CDR3 is built from 17 residues. From germline, CDR1 is LGHNA and CDR2 YSLEER. The CDR3 reads CASSQVKGQGDWEGYTF. The CDR3 DNA reads TGCGCCAGCAGCCAAGTAAAGGGACAGGGCGACTGGGAAGGCTACACCTTC.

The V and J genes are TRBV4-3 and TRBJ2-1; 7 nucleotides match TRBD2. V trimming: 0 bases; J trimming: 7 bases; junction bases outside the gene matches: 3. The CDR3 consists of 14 residues. CDR1 is LGHNA, CDR2 YSLEER, per germline. CDR3 coding DNA: TGCGCCAGCAGCCAAGATGTCGGGAGGAATGAGCAGTTCTTC. Translation gives CASSQDVGRNEQFF.

V and J are TRBV27 and TRBJ1-5; no firm D call. Trimming pared 1 base from V and 7 bases from J, leaving 8 bases between. Per germline, CDR1 MNHEY and CDR2 SMNVEV (reference sequence). This CDR3 is 13 amino acids long. CDR3 residues: CASSLYAGQPQHF. The CDR3 nucleotides are TGTGCCAGCAGTTTATATGCTGGACAGCCCCAGCATTTT.

V is TRBV6-6 and J is TRBJ1-2, with D perhaps TRBD1 (6 bases). Trimming cost V 6 bases and J 2 bases, with 10 bases left between them. This CDR3 is 13 amino acids long. Germline assignment: CDR1 MNHNY and CDR2 SVGAGI (reference sequence). CDR3 in amino acids: CASSLDRNYGYTF. CDR3 nucleotides: TGTGCCAGCAGCCTTGACAGGAACTATGGCTACACCTTC.

This chain joins TRBV6-6 and TRBJ1-2, with TRBD1 matching 9 bases. The CDR3 is 14 residues long. The ends lost 0 bases at V and 8 bases at J; junction bases unmatched: 4. The germline V gene encodes CDR1 MNHNY and CDR2 SVGAGI (reference sequence). The CDR3: CASSYSGTGKGYTF. CDR3 nucleotide sequence: TGTGCCAGCAGTTACTCAGGGACAGGGAAGGGCTACACCTTC.

This sequence joins TRBV18 and TRBJ1-1, with D uncertain. CDR1 KGHSH and CDR2 LQKENI come from the germline V gene. The length of the CDR3 is 15 residues. Trimming stripped 0 bases from V and 0 bases from J, with 8 bases between. The CDR3 loop is CASSPPPAMNTEAFF. The DNA of the CDR3 is TGTGCCAGCTCACCACCGCCCGCTATGAACACTGAAGCTTTCTTT.

This sequence joins TRBV15 and TRBJ2-7; 7 bases line up with TRBD1. In germline, CDR1 is LNHNV, CDR2 YYDKDF (reference sequence). The CDR3 totals 14 residues. Trimming took 4 bases from V and 5 from J; bases not matched to a gene: 8. This CDR3 reads CATSTRLTGNEQYF. CDR3 sequence (DNA): TGTGCCACCAGCACACGCCTGACAGGGAACGAGCAGTACTTC. Using reference TRBV15 and TRBJ2-7 for the parts outside the CDR3, the full variable domain is DAMVIQNPRYQVTQFGKPVTLSCSQTLNHNVMYWYQQKSSQAPKLLFHYYDKDFNNEADTPDNFQSRRPNTSFCFLDIRSPGLGDTAMYLCATSTRLTGNEQYFGPGTRLTVT.

The chain has TRBV5-4 and TRBJ2-7; a weak D match, TRBD2 (6 bases). The V end was cut by 4 bases, the J end by 3 bases, with 11 bases between. The germline V gene has CDR1 SGHNT and CDR2 YYREEE (reference sequence). The CDR3 length is 13 residues. Here the CDR3 reads CASSLPGDYEQYF. The CDR3 DNA sequence: TGTGCCAGCAGCCTCCCGGGGGACTACGAGCAGTACTTC.

As DNA, the CDR3 is TGTGCCAGTAGAACATCGGACAGGGCGTCCTACGAGCAGTACTTC. This codes for CASRTSDRASYEQYF. The chain combines TRBV19 with TRBJ2-7; TRBD1 matches at 8 bases. Trimming took 6 bases from V and 1 from J; bases not matched to a gene: 8. CDR3 length equals 15 residues. From germline, CDR1 is LNHDA and CDR2 SQIVND (reference sequence).

This chain joins TRBV7-2 and TRBJ1-5, with D tentatively TRBD1 (5 bases). The V end lost 1 base, the J end lost 5 bases, and 12 bases lay between the germline ends. The CDR3 runs to 15 residues. CDR1 and CDR2 (germline): SGHTA, FQGNSA. The CDR3 here is CASSLDGGKDQPQHF. The CDR3 DNA reads TGTGCCAGCAGCTTAGACGGGGGTAAGGATCAGCCCCAGCATTTT. The full variable domain, with the rest looked up from reference TRBV7-2 and TRBJ1-5, is GAGVSQSPSNKVTEKGKDVELRCDPISGHTALYWYRQSLGQGLEFLIYFQGNSAPDKSGLPSDRFSAERTGGSVSTLTIQRTQQEDSAVYLCASSLDGGKDQPQHFGDGTRLSIL.

This clone came up a few times. The chain joins TRBV19 to TRBJ2-1, with D maybe TRBD1 (6 bases). Germline CDR1 reads LNHDA; CDR2 reads SQIVND (reference sequence). The germline V and J ends were trimmed by 5 bases and 7 bases, with 12 bases remaining between them. The CDR3 runs 13 residues. The chain's CDR3 is CASSQGSGNEQFF. The CDR3 DNA sequence: TGTGCCAGTAGTCAGGGGTCAGGGAATGAGCAGTTCTTC.

The V call is TRBV29-1, the J call TRBJ1-2; perhaps TRBD1 as D (5 bases). V lost 6 bases and J lost 2, with 13 bases in between. This CDR3 has 13 residues. Germline loops: CDR1 SQVTM, CDR2 ANQGSEA. The CDR3 DNA is TGCAGCGTGACGGGACGGACAAACTATGGCTACACCTTC. It is translated as CSVTGRTNYGYTF.

V and J are TRBV7-2 and TRBJ2-4; a possible D gene is TRBD1 (5 bases). This CDR3 is built from 16 residues. Trimming cost V 8 bases and J 0 bases, with 17 bases left between them. Germline V lookup: CDR1 SGHTA, CDR2 FQGNSA. The CDR3 DNA sequence: TGTGCCAGCGGGCAGGGCATCCCAATAGCCAAAAACATTCAGTACTTC. Its translation is CASGQGIPIAKNIQYF. The whole variable domain, filled in from reference TRBV7-2 and TRBJ2-4, reads GAGVSQSPSNKVTEKGKDVELRCDPISGHTALYWYRQSLGQGLEFLIYFQGNSAPDKSGLPSDRFSAERTGGSVSTLTIQRTQQEDSAVYLCASGQGIPIAKNIQYFGAGTRLSVL.

The V call is TRBV3-1 (or the pseudogene TRBV3-2), the J call TRBJ2-5; the D is unclear. Trimming removed 1 base from V and 5 bases from J, with 5 bases in between. Germline V CDR1 and CDR2: LGHDT, YNNKEL (reference sequence). The CDR3 extends over 12 amino acids. DNA for the CDR3: TGTGCCAGCAGCCAAGCGCCGGAGACCCAGTACTTC. Translation gives CASSQAPETQYF.

The table lists this clone with a count of one. The chain couples TRBV6-2 or TRBV6-3 to TRBJ2-2; TRBD2 matches 11 bases. The V segment lost 6 bases and the J segment 4 bases; nucleotides outside the gene matches: 4. The CDR3 loop spans 15 amino acids. Germline CDR1 reads MNHEY; CDR2 reads SVGEGT. The chain's CDR3 is CASSSGTSGTGELFF. CDR3 nucleotides: TGTGCCAGCAGCTCCGGGACTAGCGGCACCGGGGAGCTGTTTTTT.